There are a few counts of the clone carrying this T cell receptor beta chain. The antigen is undetermined. The record originates from a study of CD8 T cells in ankylosing spondylitis. Findings and limits, study-wide: Seven to nine highly homologous variants formed a TCR beta motif that appeared characteristic of ankylosing spondylitis blood.

Libraries of TCR beta came from quantitative 5'-RACE with molecular barcodes. TCRdb ran MiXCR on the 5' RACE reads and lists one entry per CDR3 protein. This table holds 400,000 to 450,000 distinct CDR3 sequences, 17% found once. Trimming took 7 bases from V and 5 from J, leaving 14 bases between them. The CDR3 length is 13 residues. Germline CDR1 MNHNY, CDR2 SVGAGI (reference sequence). The sequence was collected from a male donor with ankylosing spondylitis. The sequencing sample was made of blood, either unsorted or a sorted T cell fraction (not recorded which). The rearrangement uses TRBV6-6 and TRBJ2-5; a possible D gene is TRBD1 (6 bases). CDR3 sequence (DNA): TGTGCCAGCACCTCAGGGGTTGGGGAGACCCAGTACTTC. Translation gives CASTSGVGETQYF.